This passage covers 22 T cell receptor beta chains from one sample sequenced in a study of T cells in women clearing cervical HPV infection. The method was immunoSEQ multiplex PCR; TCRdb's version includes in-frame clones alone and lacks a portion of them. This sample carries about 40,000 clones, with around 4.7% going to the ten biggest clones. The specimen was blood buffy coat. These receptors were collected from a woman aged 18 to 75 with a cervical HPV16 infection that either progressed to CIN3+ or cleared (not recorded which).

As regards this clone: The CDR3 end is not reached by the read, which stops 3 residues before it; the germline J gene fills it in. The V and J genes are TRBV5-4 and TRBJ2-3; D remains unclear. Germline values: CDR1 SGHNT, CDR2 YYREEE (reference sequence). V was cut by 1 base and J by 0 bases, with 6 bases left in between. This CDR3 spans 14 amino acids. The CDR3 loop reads CASSLSSSTDTQYF. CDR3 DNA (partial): TGTGCCAGCAGCTTGAGCTCCAGCACAGATACG.

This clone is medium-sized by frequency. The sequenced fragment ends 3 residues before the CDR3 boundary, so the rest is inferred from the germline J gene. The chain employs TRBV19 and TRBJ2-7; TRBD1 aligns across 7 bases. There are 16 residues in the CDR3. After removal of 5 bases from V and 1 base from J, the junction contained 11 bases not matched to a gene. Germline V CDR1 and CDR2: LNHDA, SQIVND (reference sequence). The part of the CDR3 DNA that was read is TGTGCCAGTAGTCTCCGCCAGGGGGTCTTGTCCTACGAG. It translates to CASSLRQGVLSYE. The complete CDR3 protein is CASSLRQGVLSYEQYF.

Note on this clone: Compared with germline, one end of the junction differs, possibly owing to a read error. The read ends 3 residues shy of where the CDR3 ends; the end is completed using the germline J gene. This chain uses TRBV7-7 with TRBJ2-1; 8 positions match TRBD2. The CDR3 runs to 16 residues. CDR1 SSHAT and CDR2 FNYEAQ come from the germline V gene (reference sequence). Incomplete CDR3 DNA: TGTGCTAGCAGCTTTTTCGGGGGGGTAGGCTACAATGAG. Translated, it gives CASSFFGGVGYNE. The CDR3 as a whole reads CASSFFGGVGYNEQFF.

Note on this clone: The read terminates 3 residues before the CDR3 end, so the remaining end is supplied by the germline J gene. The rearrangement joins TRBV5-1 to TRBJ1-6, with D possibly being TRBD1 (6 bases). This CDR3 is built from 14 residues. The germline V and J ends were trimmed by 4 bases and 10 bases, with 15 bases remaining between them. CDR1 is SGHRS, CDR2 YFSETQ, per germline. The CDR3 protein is CASSPTGFGSPLHF. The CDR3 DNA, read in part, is TGCGCCAGCAGCCCAACAGGGTTTGGATCACCC.

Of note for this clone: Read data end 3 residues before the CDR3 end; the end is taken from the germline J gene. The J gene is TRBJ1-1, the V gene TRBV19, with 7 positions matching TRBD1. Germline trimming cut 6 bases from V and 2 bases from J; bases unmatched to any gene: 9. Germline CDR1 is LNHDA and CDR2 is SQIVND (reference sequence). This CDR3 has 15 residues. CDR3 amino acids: CASRADRAENTEAFF. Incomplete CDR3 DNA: TGTGCCAGTAGAGCTGACAGGGCCGAAAACACTGAA.

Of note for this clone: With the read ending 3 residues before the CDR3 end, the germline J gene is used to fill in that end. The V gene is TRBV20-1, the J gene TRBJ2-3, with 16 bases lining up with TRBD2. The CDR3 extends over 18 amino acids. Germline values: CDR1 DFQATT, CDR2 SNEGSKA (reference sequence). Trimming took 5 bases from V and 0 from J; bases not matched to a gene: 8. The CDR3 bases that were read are TGCAGTGCTCAACCGGGACTAGCGGGGGGGTTTAGCACAGATACG. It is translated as CSAQPGLAGGFSTDT. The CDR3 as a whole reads CSAQPGLAGGFSTDTQYF.

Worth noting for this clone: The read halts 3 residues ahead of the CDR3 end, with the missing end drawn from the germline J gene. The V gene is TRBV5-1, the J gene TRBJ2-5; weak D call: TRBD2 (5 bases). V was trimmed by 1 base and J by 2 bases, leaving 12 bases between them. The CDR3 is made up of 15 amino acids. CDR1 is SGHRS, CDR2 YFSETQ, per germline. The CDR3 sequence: CASSLRSSGQETQYF. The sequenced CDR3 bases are TGCGCCAGCAGCTTGAGATCAAGCGGACAAGAGACC. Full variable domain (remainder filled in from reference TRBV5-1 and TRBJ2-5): KAGVTQTPRYLIKTRGQQVTLSCSPISGHRSVSWYQQTPGQGLQFLFEYFSETQRNKGNFPGRFSGRQFSNSRSEMNVSTLELGDSALYLCASSLRSSGQETQYFGPGTRLLVL.

Incomplete CDR3 DNA: TGCGCCAGCAGCGGGACAGGGAGCTCCTACGAG. This codes for CASSGTGSSYE. The full CDR3 sequence reads CASSGTGSSYEQYF. The rearrangement uses TRBV5-1 and TRBJ2-7; 9 bases map to TRBD1. The read ends 3 residues before the CDR3 terminus; that terminus is restored from the germline J gene. The germline V gene encodes CDR1 SGHRS and CDR2 YFSETQ. The J segment lost 0 bases and the V segment lost 4 bases, leaving 2 bases of the junction unmatched. This CDR3 region has 14 residues.

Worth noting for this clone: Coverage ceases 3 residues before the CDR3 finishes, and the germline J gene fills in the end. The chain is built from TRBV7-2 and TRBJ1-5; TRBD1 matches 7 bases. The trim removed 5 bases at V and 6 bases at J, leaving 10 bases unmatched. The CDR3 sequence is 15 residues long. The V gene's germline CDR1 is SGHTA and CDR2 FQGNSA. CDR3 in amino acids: CASSPGEGAAQPQHF. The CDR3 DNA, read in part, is TGTGCCAGCAGCCCCGGGGAGGGGGCAGCTCAGCCC.

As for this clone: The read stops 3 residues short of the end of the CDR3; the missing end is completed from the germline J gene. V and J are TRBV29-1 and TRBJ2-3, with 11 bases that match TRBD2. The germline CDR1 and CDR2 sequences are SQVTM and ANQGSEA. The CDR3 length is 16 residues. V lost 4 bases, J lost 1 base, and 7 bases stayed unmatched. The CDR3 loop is CSVVPQGLAGTDTQYF. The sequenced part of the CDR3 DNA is TGCAGCGTTGTTCCCCAGGGACTAGCGGGCACAGATACG.

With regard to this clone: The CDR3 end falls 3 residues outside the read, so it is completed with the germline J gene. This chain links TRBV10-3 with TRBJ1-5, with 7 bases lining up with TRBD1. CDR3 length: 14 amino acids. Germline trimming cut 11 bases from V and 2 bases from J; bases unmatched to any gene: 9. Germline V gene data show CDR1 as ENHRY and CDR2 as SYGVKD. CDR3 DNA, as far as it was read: TGTGCCTCTGCCCTGCAGGGGGGCAATCAGCCC. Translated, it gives CASALQGGNQP. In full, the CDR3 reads CASALQGGNQPQHF.

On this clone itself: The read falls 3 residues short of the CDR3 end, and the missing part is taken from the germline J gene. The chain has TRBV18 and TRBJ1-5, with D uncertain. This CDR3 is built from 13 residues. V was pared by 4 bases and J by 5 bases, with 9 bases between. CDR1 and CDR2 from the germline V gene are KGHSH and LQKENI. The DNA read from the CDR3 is TGTGCCAGCTCACTACATTCCGATCAGCCC. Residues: CASSLHSDQP. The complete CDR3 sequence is CASSLHSDQPQHF.

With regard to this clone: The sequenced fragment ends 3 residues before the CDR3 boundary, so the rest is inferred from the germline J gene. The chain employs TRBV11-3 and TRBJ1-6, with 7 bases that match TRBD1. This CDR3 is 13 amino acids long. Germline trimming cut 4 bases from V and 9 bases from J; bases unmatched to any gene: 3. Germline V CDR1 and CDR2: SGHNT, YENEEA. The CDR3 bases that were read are TGTGCCAGCAGCTCGGGACAGTTTTCACCC. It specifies CASSSGQFSP. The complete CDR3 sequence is CASSSGQFSPLHF.

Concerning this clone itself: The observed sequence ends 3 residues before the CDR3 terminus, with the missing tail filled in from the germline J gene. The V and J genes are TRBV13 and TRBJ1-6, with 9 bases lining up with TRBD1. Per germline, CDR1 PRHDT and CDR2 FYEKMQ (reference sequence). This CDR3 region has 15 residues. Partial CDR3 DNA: TGTGCCAGCAGCTTAGGGACAGGGGGAAATACGGCC. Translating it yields CASSLGTGGNTA. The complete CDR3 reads CASSLGTGGNTALHF.

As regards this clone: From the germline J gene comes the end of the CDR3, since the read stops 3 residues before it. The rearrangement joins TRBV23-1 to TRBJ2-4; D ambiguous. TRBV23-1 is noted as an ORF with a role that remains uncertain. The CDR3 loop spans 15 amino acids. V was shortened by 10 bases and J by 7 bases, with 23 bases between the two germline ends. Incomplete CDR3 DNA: TGCGCCATCCCCTCTATTCCCTTCCCCGGGAACATT. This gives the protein CAIPSIPFPGNI. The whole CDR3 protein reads CAIPSIPFPGNIQYF.

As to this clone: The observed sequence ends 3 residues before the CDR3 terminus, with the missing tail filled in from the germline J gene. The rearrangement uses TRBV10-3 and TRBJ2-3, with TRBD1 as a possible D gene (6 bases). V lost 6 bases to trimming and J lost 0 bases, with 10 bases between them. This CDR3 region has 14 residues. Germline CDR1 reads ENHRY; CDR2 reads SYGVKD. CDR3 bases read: TGTGCCATCAGGCGGACAGCTAGCACAGATACG. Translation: CAIRRTASTDT. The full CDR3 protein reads CAIRRTASTDTQYF.

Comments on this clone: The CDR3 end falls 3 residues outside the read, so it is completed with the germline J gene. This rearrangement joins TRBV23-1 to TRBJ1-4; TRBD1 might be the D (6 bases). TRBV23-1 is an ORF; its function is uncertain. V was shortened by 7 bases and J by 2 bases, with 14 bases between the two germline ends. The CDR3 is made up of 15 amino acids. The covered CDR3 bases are TGCGCCAGCACACAGGGAACGCCGACTAATGAAAAA. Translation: CASTQGTPTNEK. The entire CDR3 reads CASTQGTPTNEKLFF.

The CDR3 sequence: CASSPRYLDREDGYTF. Partial CDR3 DNA: TGTGCCAGCAGCCCACGTTACTTGGACAGGGAGGATGGC. The chain recombines TRBV7-8 with TRBJ1-2; 8 bases agree with TRBD1. The CDR3 is cut off 3 residues early in the read; its end comes from the germline J gene. After removal of 5 bases from V and 6 bases from J, the junction contained 14 bases not matched to a gene. The CDR3 covers 16 residues. From germline, CDR1 is SGHVS and CDR2 FQNEAQ. The variable domain in full, completed from reference TRBV7-8 and TRBJ1-2, reads GAGVSQSPRYKVAKRGQDVALRCDPISGHVSLFWYQQALGQGPEFLTYFQNEAQLDKSGLPSDRFFAERPEGSVSTLKIQRTQQEDSAVYLCASSPRYLDREDGYTFGSGTRLTVV.

The chain's CDR3 is CASSTGGAETQYF. CDR3 DNA, as far as it was read: TGTGCCAGTAGTACCGGGGGGGCAGAGACC. The chain has TRBV19 and TRBJ2-5; 8 bases are shared with TRBD2. The read is 3 residues too short to cover the CDR3 end, so that end is filled in from the germline J gene. The CDR3 totals 13 residues. Germline-derived CDR1 and CDR2 are LNHDA and SQIVND (reference sequence). Trimming at V came to 4 bases and at J to 4 bases, leaving 2 bases not matched to a gene.

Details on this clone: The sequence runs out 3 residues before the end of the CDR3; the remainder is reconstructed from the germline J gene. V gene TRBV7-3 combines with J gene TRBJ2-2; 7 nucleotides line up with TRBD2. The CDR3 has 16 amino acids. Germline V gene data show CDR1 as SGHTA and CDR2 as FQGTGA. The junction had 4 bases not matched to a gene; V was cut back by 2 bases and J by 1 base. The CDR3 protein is CASSLVGGGNTGELFF. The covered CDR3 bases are TGTGCCAGCAGCTTAGTGGGCGGGGGGAACACCGGGGAG.

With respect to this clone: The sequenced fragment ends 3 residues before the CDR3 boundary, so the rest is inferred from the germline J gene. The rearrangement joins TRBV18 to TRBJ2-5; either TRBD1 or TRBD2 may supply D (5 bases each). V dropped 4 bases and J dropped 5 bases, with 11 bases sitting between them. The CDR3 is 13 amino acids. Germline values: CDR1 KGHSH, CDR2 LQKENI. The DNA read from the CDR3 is TGTGCCAGCTCACTTAACGAGGGGGAGACC. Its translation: CASSLNEGET. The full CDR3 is CASSLNEGETQYF.

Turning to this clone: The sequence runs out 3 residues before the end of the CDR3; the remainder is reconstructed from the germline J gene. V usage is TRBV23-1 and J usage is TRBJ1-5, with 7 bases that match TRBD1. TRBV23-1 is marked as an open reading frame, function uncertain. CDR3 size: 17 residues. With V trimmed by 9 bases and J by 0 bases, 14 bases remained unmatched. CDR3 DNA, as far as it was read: TGCGCCAGTCACACCCCCGGGACAGACCATAGCAATCAGCCC. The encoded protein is CASHTPGTDHSNQP. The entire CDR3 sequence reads CASHTPGTDHSNQPQHF.